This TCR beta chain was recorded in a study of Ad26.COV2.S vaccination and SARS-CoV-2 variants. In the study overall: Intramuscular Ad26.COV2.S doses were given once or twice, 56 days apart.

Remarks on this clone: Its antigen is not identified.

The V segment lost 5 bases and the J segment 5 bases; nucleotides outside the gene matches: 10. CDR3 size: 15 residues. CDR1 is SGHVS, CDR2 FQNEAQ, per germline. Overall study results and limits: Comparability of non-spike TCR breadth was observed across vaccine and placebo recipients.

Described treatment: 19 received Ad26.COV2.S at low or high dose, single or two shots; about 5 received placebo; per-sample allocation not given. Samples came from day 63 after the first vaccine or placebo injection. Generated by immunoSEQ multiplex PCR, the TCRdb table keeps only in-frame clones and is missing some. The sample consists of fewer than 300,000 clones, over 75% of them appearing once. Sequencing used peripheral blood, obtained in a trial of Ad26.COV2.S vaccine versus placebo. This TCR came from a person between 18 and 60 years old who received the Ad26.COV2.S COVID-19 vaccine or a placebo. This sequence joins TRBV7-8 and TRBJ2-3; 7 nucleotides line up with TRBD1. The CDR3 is CASSPGRGRIDTQYF. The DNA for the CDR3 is TGTGCCAGCAGCCCTGGTAGGGGGCGTATAGATACGCAGTATTTT.